The 26 T cell receptor beta chains below were found in one sample sequenced in a study of CD8 T cells in Susac syndrome. Random-hexamer reverse transcription was applied to roughly 0.45 to 1 ug RNA. TCRdb reprocessed the immunoSEQ multiplex PCR reads with MiXCR, giving one entry per CDR3 protein. The sample gives some 150,000 distinct CDR3 sequences, 85% to 95% of which show up once; about 0.14% is in the top ten. The specimen sequenced was CD4+ T cells from PBMCs. These receptors were obtained from a human donor with Susac syndrome.

V and J are TRBV30 and TRBJ1-2; D is unclear. The CDR3 has 12 amino acids. Germline V gene sequence: CDR1 GTSNPN, CDR2 SVGIG (reference sequence). Trimming removed 2 bases from V and 7 bases from J, with 11 bases in between. For the CDR3, the DNA is TGTGCCTGGAGTCTCCCCCTTTTTGGCTACACCTTC. It yields the protein CAWSLPLFGYTF.

The V and J genes are TRBV24-1 and TRBJ1-2; D unclear. Per the germline V gene, CDR1 is KGHDR and CDR2 is SFDVKD. V lost 4 bases to trimming and J lost 2 bases, with 7 bases between them. The CDR3 spans 13 residues. Here the CDR3 DNA reads TGTGCCACCAGTGACCGGGCAAACTATGGCTACACCTTC. Its translation: CATSDRANYGYTF.

V and J are TRBV21-1 and TRBJ2-6; the tabulated D call, TRBD2, remains unverified against the DNA. TRBV21-1 is reported as a pseudogene. This CDR3 spans 20 amino acids. Here the CDR3 DNA reads TGTGCCAGCAGCAAAAAGGCCGGGGGGGCACCTACTTCCGGGGCCAACGTCCTGACTTTC. Translating it yields CASSKKAGGAPTSGANVLTF.

The V call is TRBV20-1, the J call TRBJ2-4; 12 nucleotides align to TRBD2. Germline V lookup: CDR1 DFQATT, CDR2 SNEGSKA (reference sequence). CDR3 length equals 17 residues. J was trimmed by 0 bases and V by 5 bases; bases with no gene match: 8. CDR3 region: CSARRTSGAVAKNIQYF. CDR3 nucleotide sequence: TGCAGTGCTCGAAGGACTAGCGGGGCCGTAGCCAAAAACATTCAGTACTTC.

The chain carries TRBV3-1 and TRBJ2-7, with D unclear. The CDR3 spans 14 residues. Trimming pared 4 bases from V and 3 bases from J, leaving 13 bases between. CDR1 and CDR2 (germline): LGHDT, YNNKEL (reference sequence). The CDR3 here is CASSRRSPGYEQYF. The DNA for the CDR3 is TGTGCCAGCAGCCGAAGGTCCCCGGGCTACGAGCAGTACTTC.

CDR3 DNA sequence: TGCAGTGCTAGAGATGGCACTAGCGGAAACAATGAGCAGTTCTTC. Translated: CSARDGTSGNNEQFF. V usage is TRBV20-1 and J usage is TRBJ2-1; 8 nucleotides agree with TRBD2. Looked up from germline, CDR1 is DFQATT and CDR2 is SNEGSKA (reference sequence). V shed 0 bases, J shed 5 bases, and the junction held 6 bases outside the gene matches. The CDR3 has 15 amino acids.

The chain joins TRBV20-1 to TRBJ1-2; 7 bases align to TRBD1. The CDR3 consists of 14 residues. J lost 2 bases, V lost 3 bases, and 6 bases had no gene match. The germline CDR1 and CDR2 sequences are DFQATT and SNEGSKA (reference sequence). CDR3 in amino acids: CSARSSQGNYGYTF. The CDR3 DNA reads as TGCAGTGCTAGGAGTTCACAGGGGAACTATGGCTACACCTTC.

The chain couples TRBV12-3 or TRBV12-4 to TRBJ1-1, with D unclear. Trimming shortened V by 3 bases and J by 6 bases, and 14 bases separated the two germline ends. CDR3 length: 14 amino acids. Here the CDR3 DNA reads TGTGCCAGCAGTTTCCGCCACGGAGCGGCTGAAGCTTTCTTT. Amino acid sequence: CASSFRHGAAEAFF.

V is TRBV9 and J is TRBJ2-3, with TRBD2 identical over 9 bases. The CDR3 has 15 amino acids. V was pared by 4 bases and J by 5 bases, with 8 bases of the junction left unmatched. From germline, CDR1 is SGDLS and CDR2 YYNGEE. CDR3 nucleotide sequence: TGTGCCAGCAGCCCGGGCAGAGCGGGAGGAGATACGCAGTATTTT. Its translation is CASSPGRAGGDTQYF. The variable domain in full, completed from reference TRBV9 and TRBJ2-3, reads DSGVTQTPKHLITATGQRVTLRCSPRSGDLSVYWYQQSLDQGLQFLIQYYNGEERAKGNILERFSAQQFPDLHSELNLSSLELGDSALYFCASSPGRAGGDTQYFGPGTRLTVL.

The chain joins TRBV11-2 to TRBJ1-2; TRBD1 is a possible D gene (5 bases). Germline CDR1 is SGHAT and CDR2 is FQNNGV. The CDR3 has 14 amino acids. Trimming pared 5 bases from V and 0 bases from J, leaving 10 bases between. In nucleotides, the CDR3 is TGTGCCAGCAGCCTCACGGACACTAACTATGGCTACACCTTC. Protein: CASSLTDTNYGYTF.

This sequence joins TRBV7-9 and TRBJ1-2; 11 nucleotides align to TRBD1. Germline CDR1 reads SEHNR; CDR2 reads FQNEAQ (reference sequence). With V trimmed by 3 bases and J by 7 bases, 4 bases remained unmatched. The CDR3 is 14 amino acids. The CDR3, as DNA: TGTGCCAGCAGCTTCGGACAGGGGGCTGGTGGCTACACCTTC. Translated: CASSFGQGAGGYTF.

The V call is TRBV25-1, the J call TRBJ1-6, with D unclear. The V gene lost 5 bases and the J gene lost 7 bases, with 15 bases spanning the gap. This CDR3 comprises 15 residues. CDR1 is MGHDK and CDR2 is SYGVNS in the germline V gene. The CDR3 spells CASSLSGRVNSPLHF. The CDR3, as DNA: TGTGCCAGCAGTCTTTCGGGGAGGGTCAATTCACCCCTCCACTTT.

The chain uses TRBV18 and TRBJ2-7; a possible D gene is TRBD1 (6 bases). Germline V gene data show CDR1 as KGHSH and CDR2 as LQKENI. Trimming cost V 3 bases and J 5 bases, with 14 bases left between them. CDR3 length equals 14 residues. In DNA form, the CDR3 reads TGTGCCAGCTCACCCATGAGGGCAGGGGACGAGCAGTACTTC. Protein: CASSPMRAGDEQYF.

V usage is TRBV11-1 and J usage is TRBJ2-6; a weak D match, TRBD1 (5 bases). Germline V CDR1 and CDR2: SGHAT, FQDESV (reference sequence). Trimming left V 3 bases short and J 0 bases short, with 9 bases between. CDR3 length: 16 amino acids. In DNA form, the CDR3 reads TGTGCCAGCAGCTTGGACATTTTCTCTGGGGCCAACGTCCTGACTTTC. Protein product: CASSLDIFSGANVLTF. Full variable domain (rest looked up from reference TRBV11-1 and TRBJ2-6): EAEVAQSPRYKITEKSQAVAFWCDPISGHATLYWYRQILGQGPELLVQFQDESVVDDSQLPKDRFSAERLKGVDSTLKIQPAELGDSAMYLCASSLDIFSGANVLTFGAGSRLTVL.

The chain is built from TRBV28 and TRBJ2-7; D tentatively reads TRBD1 or TRBD2 (5 bases each). Trimming took 6 bases from V and 4 from J, leaving 22 bases between them. The CDR3 contains 16 residues. Germline CDR1 reads MDHEN; CDR2 reads SYDVKM. In nucleotides, the CDR3 is TGTGCCAGCAGCCTCCCGGGACCGACGATGTGGTACGAGCAGTACTTC. It translates to CASSLPGPTMWYEQYF.

The chain employs TRBV7-2 and TRBJ2-5, with 9 bases identical to TRBD2. V gave up 9 bases and J gave up 4 bases; unmatched junction bases: 12. This CDR3 region has 15 residues. The germline V gene has CDR1 SGHTA and CDR2 FQGNSA. The CDR3 loop reads CASFRMRSGGETQYF. The CDR3 bases are TGTGCCAGTTTCAGGATGCGTAGCGGGGGAGAGACCCAGTACTTC.

The chain is built from TRBV24-1 and TRBJ2-3; TRBD1 is a possible D gene (5 bases). The V gene's germline CDR1 is KGHDR and CDR2 SFDVKD. Trimming cost V 4 bases and J 2 bases, with 15 bases left between them. CDR3 length equals 16 residues. The CDR3 loop is CATSDRQTDVTDTQYF. DNA of the CDR3: TGTGCCACCAGTGACCGTCAGACAGACGTCACAGATACGCAGTATTTT.

The chain uses TRBV3-1 and TRBJ1-2; TRBD1 is a possible D gene (6 bases). V was trimmed by 3 bases and J by 4 bases, leaving 12 bases between them. This CDR3 is 14 amino acids long. Germline V CDR1 and CDR2: LGHDT, YNNKEL (reference sequence). The CDR3 sequence is CASSQVDSSYGYTF. The CDR3 coding sequence is TGTGCCAGCAGCCAGGTGGACAGCAGCTATGGCTACACCTTC. Variable domain in full (rest from reference TRBV3-1 and TRBJ1-2): DTAVSQTPKYLVTQMGNDKSIKCEQNLGHDTMYWYKQDSKKFLKIMFSYNNKELIINETVPNRFSPKSPDKAHLNLHINSLELGDSAVYFCASSQVDSSYGYTFGSGTRLTVV.

V and J are TRBV9 and TRBJ1-1; D not resolved. Germline lookup yields CDR1 SGDLS and CDR2 YYNGEE. Trimming removed 0 bases from V and 4 bases from J, with 7 bases in between. The CDR3 is 13 amino acids. The CDR3 here is CASSVGESTEAFF. For the CDR3, the DNA is TGTGCCAGCAGCGTAGGGGAGAGCACTGAAGCTTTCTTT.

The V gene is TRBV30, the J gene TRBJ2-2; 7 nucleotides line up with TRBD1. The CDR3 totals 15 residues. V lost 0 bases to trimming and J lost 3 bases; unmatched junction nucleotides: 4. Germline CDR1 is GTSNPN and CDR2 is SVGIG (reference sequence). CDR3 in DNA: TGTGCCTGGAGTGTAAACAGGGGATACACCGGGGAGCTGTTTTTT. Amino acid sequence: CAWSVNRGYTGELFF.

CDR3 bases: TGTGCCATCAGTGAGGGCCGACTAGCGGGGGGCACAGATACGCAGTATTTT. It yields the protein CAISEGRLAGGTDTQYF. The chain is built from TRBV10-3 and TRBJ2-3; 12 nucleotides agree with TRBD2. CDR1 is ENHRY, CDR2 SYGVKD, per germline. The CDR3 totals 17 residues. J was trimmed by 1 base and V by 2 bases; bases with no gene match: 4.

The rearrangement uses TRBV29-1 and TRBJ1-2; 9 bases agree with TRBD1. This CDR3 comprises 17 residues. Germline assignment: CDR1 SQVTM and CDR2 ANQGSEA. With 0 bases clipped from V and 5 bases from J, the junction kept 13 bases outside the gene matches. CDR3 protein: CSVEDRNLQGANYGYTF. The DNA for the CDR3 is TGCAGCGTTGAAGATCGGAATTTACAGGGGGCGAATTATGGCTACACCTTC. The full variable domain, its missing parts supplied by reference TRBV29-1 and TRBJ1-2, is SAVISQKPSRDICQRGTSLTIQCQVDSQVTMMFWYRQQPGQSLTLIATANQGSEATYESGFVIDKFPISRPNLTFSTLTVSNMSPEDSSIYLCSVEDRNLQGANYGYTFGSGTRLTVV.

The rearrangement uses TRBV20-1 and TRBJ2-7, with 8 nucleotides matching TRBD2. Looked up from germline, CDR1 is DFQATT and CDR2 is SNEGSKA (reference sequence). The length of the CDR3 is 11 residues. With V trimmed by 6 bases and J by 6 bases, 4 bases remained unmatched. The CDR3 DNA reads TGCAGTGCAACAAGCGGGAGCGAGCAGTACTTC. It is translated as CSATSGSEQYF.

The rearrangement links TRBV28 to TRBJ2-7; D possibly matches TRBD1 or TRBD2 (5 bases each). Germline CDR1 MDHEN, CDR2 SYDVKM. V dropped 6 bases and J dropped 0 bases, with 12 bases sitting between them. CDR3 size: 14 residues. The CDR3 here is CASSRDGTSYEQYF. CDR3 DNA: TGTGCCAGCAGCCGGGACGGAACCTCCTACGAGCAGTACTTC.

V gene TRBV5-1 combines with J gene TRBJ2-1; D might be TRBD1 (6 bases). Germline CDR1 is SGHRS and CDR2 is YFSETQ. The V end lost 4 bases, the J end lost 5 bases, and 16 bases lay between the germline ends. The CDR3 is made up of 15 amino acids. As DNA, the CDR3 is TGCGCCAGCAGCCCGAAGGTACAGGGAAACAATGAGCAGTTCTTC. Translating gives CASSPKVQGNNEQFF.

This chain links TRBV29-1 with TRBJ2-1, with TRBD2 matching 7 bases. Trimming at V came to 5 bases and at J to 6 bases, leaving 7 bases not matched to a gene. The CDR3 extends over 13 amino acids. The germline CDR1 and CDR2 sequences are SQVTM and ANQGSEA. CDR3 sequence: CSVLASGRNEQFF. The CDR3 DNA reads TGCAGCGTTTTGGCTAGCGGACGCAATGAGCAGTTCTTC.